These T cell receptor beta chains were read from a single sample in a study of OX40 agonist ivuxolimab in advanced cancers. The table came from immunoSEQ multiplex PCR; TCRdb's copy has only in-frame clones and leaves some out. The sample has 35,000 to 40,000 clones, approximately 90% seen once; the top ten hold less than 9.5%. This specimen was CD4+ or CD8+ T cells sorted from blood, taken in a trial of the OX40 agonist ivuxolimab. The receptor set was obtained from an adult with an advanced solid tumor such as melanoma, head and neck, liver or kidney cancer. The CDR3 runs from the conserved cysteine through the conserved F or W. A D gene is named only where the DNA matches it firmly. Rows may omit the clone size; those that give it use once, few, many or a size class.

d_gene	j_gene	abundance	v_gene	CDR3aa	CDR3nt
TRBD2	TRBJ2-2	-	TRBV5-1	CASSLELAGGTGELFF	TGCGCCAGCAGCTTGGAGCTAGCGGGGGGAACCGGGGAGCTGTTTTTT
-	TRBJ1-2	once	TRBV19	CASSIRGAGANYGYTF	TGTGCCAGTAGTATACGAGGGGCCGGAGCTAACTATGGCTACACCTTC
TRBD2	TRBJ2-2	-	TRBV9	CASSALAGGWRTGELFF	TGTGCCAGCAGCGCGCTAGCGGGAGGTTGGCGCACCGGGGAGCTGTTTTTT
-	TRBJ1-5	-	TRBV19	CASTYRVGSNQPQHF	TGTGCCAGTACTTACAGGGTTGGGAGCAATCAGCCCCAGCATTTT
-	TRBJ2-6	-	TRBV19	CASSIDRGTGANVLTF	TGTGCCAGTAGTATAGATCGGGGGACTGGGGCCAACGTCCTGACTTTC
TRBD1	TRBJ1-1	-	TRBV19	CASKLRGRRDTEAFF	TGTGCCAGTAAATTGAGGGGGCGAAGGGACACTGAAGCTTTCTTT
TRBD1	TRBJ1-1	-	TRBV2	CASRTGRRNTEAFF	TGTGCCAGCAGGACAGGGAGGAGGAACACTGAAGCTTTCTTT
-	TRBJ2-1	-	TRBV7-3	CASSLLVSFSYNEQFF	TGTGCCAGCAGCTTACTTGTCAGCTTCTCTTACAATGAGCAGTTCTTC
TRBD2	TRBJ2-3	-	TRBV29-1	CSVASGISTDTQYF	TGCAGCGTTGCCAGCGGGATCTCCACAGATACGCAGTATTTT
-	TRBJ2-1	-	TRBV14	CASSQYRNEQFF	TGTGCCAGCAGCCAGTACCGCAATGAGCAGTTCTTC
TRBD1	TRBJ1-5	-	TRBV2	CASNPTLTTGARPQHF	TGTGCCAGCAACCCAACCCTGACTACAGGGGCCCGGCCCCAGCATTTT
-	TRBJ2-3	-	TRBV7-9	CASTPWRESSTDTQYF	TGTGCCAGCACCCCGTGGAGGGAGTCTAGCACAGATACGCAGTATTTT
-	TRBJ2-1	-	TRBV7-9	CASSPRTDPTRNEQFF	TGTGCCAGCAGCCCGCGGACAGACCCAACCCGCAATGAGCAGTTCTTC
-	TRBJ2-5	-	TRBV27	CASSLGDDASVGTQYF	TGTGCCAGCAGTTTAGGAGACGACGCATCGGTTGGGACCCAGTACTTC
-	TRBJ1-1	few	TRBV30	CAWKGLLNTEAFF	TGTGCCTGGAAGGGACTGCTGAACACTGAAGCTTTCTTT
-	TRBJ2-3	-	TRBV7-9	CASSPAGGRFTDTQYF	TGTGCCAGCAGCCCCGCTGGCGGCCGCTTCACAGATACGCAGTATTTT
TRBD2	TRBJ2-1	once	TRBV10-2	CASSGGGSNEQFF	TGCGCCAGCAGCGGCGGCGGGAGCAATGAGCAGTTCTTC
-	TRBJ2-7	once	TRBV7-8	CASSLAPVRTESYEQYF	TGTGCCAGCAGCTTAGCGCCGGTCAGGACAGAGTCCTACGAGCAGTACTTC
-	TRBJ1-5	-	TRBV6-1	CASSPTGSNQPQHF	TGTGCCAGCAGCCCAACAGGGTCCAATCAGCCCCAGCATTTT
-	TRBJ2-1	-	TRBV27	CASHRAGLYNEQFF	TGTGCCAGCCATCGAGCCGGATTATACAATGAGCAGTTCTTC
TRBD1	TRBJ1-1	few	TRBV11-2	CASSLGGQSEAFF	TGTGCCAGCAGCTTAGGGGGACAGAGTGAAGCTTTCTTT
TRBD1	TRBJ1-2	-	TRBV19	CASTPLPGQFHSGYGYTF	TGTGCCAGTACTCCCCTCCCGGGACAGTTCCACTCCGGCTATGGCTACACCTTC
-	TRBJ1-1	-	TRBV6-1	CASRNGQLLNTEAFF	TGTGCCAGCAGAAACGGACAGTTGTTGAACACTGAAGCTTTCTTT
-	TRBJ2-1	-	TRBV27	CASSLSNPDNEQFF	TGTGCCAGCAGTTTATCGAACCCGGACAATGAGCAGTTCTTC
-	TRBJ1-1	once	TRBV6-5	CASNPSGGTEAFF	TGTGCCAGCAACCCGAGCGGGGGGACTGAAGCTTTCTTT
-	TRBJ2-7	-	TRBV30	CAWSFRDGRSYEQYF	TGTGCCTGGAGCTTCCGGGACGGTCGCTCCTACGAGCAGTACTTC
TRBD2	TRBJ2-2	-	TRBV19	CASSYTGTNHRELFF	TGTGCCAGTAGTTACACCGGGACTAACCATAGGGAGCTGTTTTTT
-	TRBJ2-5	-	TRBV11-1	CASTQGRVQETQYF	TGTGCCAGCACCCAAGGTAGGGTCCAAGAGACCCAGTACTTC
TRBD2	TRBJ2-1	-	TRBV5-8	CASSLDAGGEVEQFF	TGTGCCAGCAGCTTGGATGCGGGAGGAGAGGTTGAGCAGTTCTTC
-	TRBJ1-6	-	TRBV28	CASTPGLNNSPLHF	TGTGCCAGCACCCCGGGACTGAACAATTCACCCCTCCACTTT
-	TRBJ1-3	-	TRBV6-5	CASSLSGGTGNTIYF	TGTGCCAGCAGCCTAAGTGGGGGGACTGGAAACACCATATATTTT
TRBD2	TRBJ2-3	once	TRBV9	CASSVSGRSTDTQYF	TGTGCCAGCAGCGTTAGCGGGAGAAGCACAGATACGCAGTATTTT
TRBD1	TRBJ2-7	-	TRBV6-1	CASGQGVHEQYF	TGTGCCAGCGGACAGGGTGTCCACGAGCAGTACTTC
-	TRBJ1-2	-	TRBV30	CAWKLPFGYTF	TGTGCCTGGAAATTACCCTTTGGCTACACCTTC
TRBD2	TRBJ2-1	-	TRBV28	CASLRSASGTYNEQFF	TGTGCCAGCCTAAGATCGGCTAGCGGAACTTACAATGAGCAGTTCTTC
TRBD2	TRBJ2-1	-	TRBV7-9	CASSFPAGSSYNEQFF	TGTGCCAGCAGCTTCCCAGCGGGGAGCTCCTACAATGAGCAGTTCTTC
-	TRBJ1-1	-	TRBV11-3	CASSLGPNTEAFF	TGTGCCAGCAGCTTAGGCCCCAACACTGAAGCTTTCTTT
-	TRBJ2-5	-	TRBV7-2	CASSFWRDQETQYF	TGTGCCAGCAGCTTTTGGCGGGATCAAGAGACCCAGTACTTC
-	TRBJ2-1	-	TRBV4-2	CASSQDNGGFINEQFF	TGTGCCAGCAGCCAAGATAATGGGGGGTTCATTAATGAGCAGTTCTTC
-	TRBJ1-1	-	TRBV4-1	CASSPTRGEAFF	TGCGCCAGCAGCCCGACCCGGGGGGAAGCTTTCTTT
-	TRBJ1-1	once	TRBV19	CASRRREEVYTEAFF	TGTGCCAGCCGCCGCAGGGAAGAAGTGTACACTGAAGCTTTCTTT
-	TRBJ1-1	few	TRBV30	CAWSVRYLNTEAFF	TGTGCCTGGAGTGTCCGTTATTTGAACACTGAAGCTTTCTTT
TRBD2	TRBJ2-2	-	TRBV28	CASTLTTSGVNTGELFF	TGTGCCAGCACCCTCACGACTAGCGGGGTAAACACCGGGGAGCTGTTTTTT
TRBD1	TRBJ2-5	-	TRBV6-5	CASSTGQGPVETQYF	TGTGCCAGCAGTACCGGACAGGGCCCGGTCGAGACCCAGTACTTC
-	TRBJ2-3	-	TRBV7-9	CASSTSGGASTDTQYF	TGTGCCAGCAGCACTAGTGGCGGAGCCAGCACAGATACGCAGTATTTT
-	TRBJ2-1	-	TRBV25-1	CASSEWQGEVGGHEQFF	TGTGCCAGCAGTGAATGGCAGGGTGAAGTGGGGGGACATGAGCAGTTCTTC
TRBD2	TRBJ2-6	-	TRBV5-8	CASSLRTSGRGAGANVLTF	TGTGCCAGCAGCTTGAGGACTAGCGGGAGAGGGGCTGGGGCCAACGTCCTGACTTTC
-	TRBJ2-3	-	TRBV5-4	CASSSGPSRSDTQYF	TGTGCCAGCAGCTCGGGGCCTAGCAGATCGGATACGCAGTATTTT
-	TRBJ1-1	-	TRBV27	CASSPLLRTEAFF	TGTGCCAGCAGTCCACTACTCCGGACTGAAGCTTTCTTT